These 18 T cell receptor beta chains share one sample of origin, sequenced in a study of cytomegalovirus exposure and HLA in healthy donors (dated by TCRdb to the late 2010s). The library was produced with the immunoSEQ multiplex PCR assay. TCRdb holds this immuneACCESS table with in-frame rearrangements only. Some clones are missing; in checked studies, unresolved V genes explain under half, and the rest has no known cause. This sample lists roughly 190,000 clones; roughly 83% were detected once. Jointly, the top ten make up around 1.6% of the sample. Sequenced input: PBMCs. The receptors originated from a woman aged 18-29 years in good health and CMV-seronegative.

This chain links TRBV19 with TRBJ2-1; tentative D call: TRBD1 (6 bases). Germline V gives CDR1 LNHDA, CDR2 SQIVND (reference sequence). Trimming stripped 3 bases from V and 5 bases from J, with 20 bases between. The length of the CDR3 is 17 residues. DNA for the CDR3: TGTGCCAGTAGTATGACCATTAGGGGGAAGGTCCACAATGAGCAGTTCTTC. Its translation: CASSMTIRGKVHNEQFF.

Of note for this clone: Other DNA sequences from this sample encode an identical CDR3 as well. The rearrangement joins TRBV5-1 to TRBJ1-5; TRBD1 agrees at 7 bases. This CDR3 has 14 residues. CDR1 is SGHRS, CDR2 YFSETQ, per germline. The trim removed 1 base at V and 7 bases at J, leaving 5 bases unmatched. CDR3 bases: TGCGCCAGCAGCTTGACAGGGGATAACCAGCCCCAGCATTTT. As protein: CASSLTGDNQPQHF.

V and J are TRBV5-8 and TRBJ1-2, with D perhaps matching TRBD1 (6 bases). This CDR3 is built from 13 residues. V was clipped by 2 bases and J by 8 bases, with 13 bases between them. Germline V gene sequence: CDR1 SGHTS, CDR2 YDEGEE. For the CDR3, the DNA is TGTGCCAGCAGCTTCCAACAGGGTAACGGCTACACCTTC. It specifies CASSFQQGNGYTF.

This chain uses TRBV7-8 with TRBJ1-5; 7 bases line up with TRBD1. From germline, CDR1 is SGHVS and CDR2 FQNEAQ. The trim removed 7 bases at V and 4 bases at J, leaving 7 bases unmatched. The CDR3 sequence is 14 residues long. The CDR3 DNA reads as TGTGCCAGCAAGGAGGGGGCCAGGAATCAGCCCCAGCATTTT. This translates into CASKEGARNQPQHF. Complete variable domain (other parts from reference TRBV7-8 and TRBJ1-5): GAGVSQSPRYKVAKRGQDVALRCDPISGHVSLFWYQQALGQGPEFLTYFQNEAQLDKSGLPSDRFFAERPEGSVSTLKIQRTQQEDSAVYLCASKEGARNQPQHFGDGTRLSIL.

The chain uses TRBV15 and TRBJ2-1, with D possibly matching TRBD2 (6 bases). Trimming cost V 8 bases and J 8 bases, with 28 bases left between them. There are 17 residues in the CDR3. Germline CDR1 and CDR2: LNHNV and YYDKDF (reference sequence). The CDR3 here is CATSKGRTQRAWYEQFF. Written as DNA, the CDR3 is TGTGCCACCTCCAAGGGGAGGACCCAGCGGGCTTGGTATGAGCAGTTCTTC.

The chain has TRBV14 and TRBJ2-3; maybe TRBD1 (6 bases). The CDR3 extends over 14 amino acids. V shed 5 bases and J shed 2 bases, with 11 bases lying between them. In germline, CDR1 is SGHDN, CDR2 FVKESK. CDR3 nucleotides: TGTGCCAGCAGCGTTGGACAGCTCACAGATACGCAGTATTTT. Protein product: CASSVGQLTDTQYF.

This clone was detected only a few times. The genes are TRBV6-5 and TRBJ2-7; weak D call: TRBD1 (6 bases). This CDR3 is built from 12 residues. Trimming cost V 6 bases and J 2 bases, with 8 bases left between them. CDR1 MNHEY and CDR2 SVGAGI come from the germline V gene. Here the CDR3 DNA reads TGTGCCAGCAGCAGGGGACCCTACGAGCAGTACTTC. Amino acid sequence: CASSRGPYEQYF.

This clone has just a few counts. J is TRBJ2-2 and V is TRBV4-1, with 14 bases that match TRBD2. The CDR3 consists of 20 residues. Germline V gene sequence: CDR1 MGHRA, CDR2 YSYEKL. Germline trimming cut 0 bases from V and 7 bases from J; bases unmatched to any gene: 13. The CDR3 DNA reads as TGCGCCAGCAGCCAAGAGATAAAGACTAGCGGGAGGGTATCGGGCGGGGAGCTGTTTTTT. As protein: CASSQEIKTSGRVSGGELFF.

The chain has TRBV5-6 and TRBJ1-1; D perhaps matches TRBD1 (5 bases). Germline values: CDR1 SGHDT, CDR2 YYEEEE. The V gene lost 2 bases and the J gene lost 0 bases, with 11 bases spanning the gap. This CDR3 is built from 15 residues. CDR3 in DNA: TGTGCCAGCAGCTTTGTTAGGGGTATGAACACTGAAGCTTTCTTT. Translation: CASSFVRGMNTEAFF.

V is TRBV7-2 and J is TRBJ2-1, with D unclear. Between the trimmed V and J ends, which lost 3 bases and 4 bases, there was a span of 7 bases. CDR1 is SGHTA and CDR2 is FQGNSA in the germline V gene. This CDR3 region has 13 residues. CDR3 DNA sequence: TGTGCCAGCAGCTTCGGCGGATACAATGAGCAGTTCTTC. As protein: CASSFGGYNEQFF.

This CDR3 is CASSLRTSGGYNEQFF. As DNA, the CDR3 is TGTGCCAGCAGCCTTAGGACTAGCGGGGGGTACAATGAGCAGTTCTTC. The rearrangement joins TRBV7-3 to TRBJ2-1; 14 nucleotides align to TRBD2. CDR1 and CDR2 (germline): SGHTA, FQGTGA. The CDR3 covers 16 residues. The trim removed 5 bases at V and 4 bases at J, leaving 4 bases unmatched.

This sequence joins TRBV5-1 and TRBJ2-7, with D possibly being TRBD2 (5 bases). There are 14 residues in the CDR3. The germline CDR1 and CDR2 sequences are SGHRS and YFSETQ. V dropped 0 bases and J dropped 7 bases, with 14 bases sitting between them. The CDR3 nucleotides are TGCGCCAGCAGCTTGGATGCCGGGATCAGGGAGCAGTACTTC. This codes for CASSLDAGIREQYF.

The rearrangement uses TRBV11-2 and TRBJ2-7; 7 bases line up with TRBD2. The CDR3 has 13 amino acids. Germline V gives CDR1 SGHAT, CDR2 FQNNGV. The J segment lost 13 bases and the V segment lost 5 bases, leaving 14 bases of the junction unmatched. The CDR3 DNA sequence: TGTGCCAGCAGCCTCGGGGGGAGGGTGCGGGCCTACTTC. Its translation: CASSLGGRVRAYF.

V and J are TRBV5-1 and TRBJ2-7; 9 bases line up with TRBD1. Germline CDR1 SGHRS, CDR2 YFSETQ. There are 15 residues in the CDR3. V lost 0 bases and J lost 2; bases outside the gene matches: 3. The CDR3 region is CASSLARTGAYEQYF. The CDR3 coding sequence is TGCGCCAGCAGCTTGGCTCGGACAGGGGCCTACGAGCAGTACTTC.

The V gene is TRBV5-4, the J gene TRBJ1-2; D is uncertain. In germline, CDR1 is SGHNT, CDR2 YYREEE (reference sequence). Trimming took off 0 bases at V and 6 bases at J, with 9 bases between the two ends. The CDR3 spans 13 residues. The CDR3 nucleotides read TGTGCCAGCAGCTTGGGCGGAGGGAATGGCTACACCTTC. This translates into CASSLGGGNGYTF.

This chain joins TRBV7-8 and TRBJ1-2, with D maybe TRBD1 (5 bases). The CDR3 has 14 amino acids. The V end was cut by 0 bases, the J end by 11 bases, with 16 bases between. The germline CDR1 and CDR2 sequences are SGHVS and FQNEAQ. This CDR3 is CASSLALSGRSYTF. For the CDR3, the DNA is TGTGCCAGCAGCTTAGCGCTCTCAGGGCGCTCTTACACCTTC.

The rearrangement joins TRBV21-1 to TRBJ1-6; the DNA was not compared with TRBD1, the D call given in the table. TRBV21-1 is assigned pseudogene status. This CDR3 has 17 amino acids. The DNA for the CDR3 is TGTGCCAGCAGCAAAAAGAACAGGGCGATCAACAATTCACCCCTCCACTTT. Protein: CASSKKNRAINNSPLHF.

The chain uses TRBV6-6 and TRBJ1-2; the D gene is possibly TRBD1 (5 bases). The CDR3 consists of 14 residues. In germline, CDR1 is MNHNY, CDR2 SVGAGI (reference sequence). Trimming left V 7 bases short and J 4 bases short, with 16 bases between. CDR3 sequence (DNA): TGTGCCAGCAACACGGCGGGGGAAAGCTATGGCTACACCTTC. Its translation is CASNTAGESYGYTF.